These 19 T cell receptor beta chains originate from one sample sequenced in a study of cytomegalovirus exposure and HLA in healthy donors. Vbeta (60) and Jbeta (13) primers were used in the PCR. Profiling relied on immunoSEQ multiplex PCR, and the TCRdb table lists in-frame clones only, not all of them. Here the sample spans roughly 100,000 clones, around 63% being singletons. The sequenced material came from PBMCs. These TCRs come from a human donor in good health.

The J gene is TRBJ1-2, the V gene TRBV27, with D maybe TRBD1 (5 bases). Germline V gene data show CDR1 as MNHEY and CDR2 as SMNVEV (reference sequence). The CDR3 runs 16 residues. V lost 2 bases and J lost 8, with 21 bases in between. The DNA of the CDR3 is TGTGCCAGCAGTTTACGCGGGGGACCCCCCGGGGCGGGCTACACCTTC. This sequence encodes CASSLRGGPPGAGYTF.

The gene calls are TRBV20-1 and TRBJ2-7; no clear D gene. The V gene's germline CDR1 is DFQATT and CDR2 SNEGSKA (reference sequence). This CDR3 comprises 10 residues. V lost 5 bases and J lost 5, with 7 bases in between. The CDR3 reads CSAADNEQYF. CDR3 bases: TGCAGTGCTGCAGATAACGAGCAGTACTTC.

The rearrangement links TRBV6-1 to TRBJ2-5; 8 bases line up with TRBD1. The CDR3 extends over 15 amino acids. With 0 bases clipped from V and 7 bases from J, the junction kept 7 bases outside the gene matches. CDR1 is MNHNS and CDR2 is SASEGT in the germline V gene. CDR3 sequence reads: CASSEASGGTGTQYF. The CDR3 DNA follows: TGTGCCAGCAGTGAAGCATCCGGCGGGACAGGGACCCAGTACTTC.

The chain combines TRBV15 with TRBJ1-5, with 9 nucleotides matching TRBD1. V lost 0 bases, J lost 5 bases, and 5 bases stayed unmatched. The CDR3 sequence is 16 residues long. Germline CDR1 LNHNV, CDR2 YYDKDF (reference sequence). This CDR3 reads CATSRDSWTGDQPQHF. In DNA, the CDR3 is TGTGCCACCAGCAGAGATAGCTGGACAGGGGATCAGCCCCAGCATTTT.

The genes are TRBV4-2 and TRBJ2-1; 14 bases fit TRBD2. Germline CDR1 and CDR2: LGHNA and YNFKEQ. The CDR3 consists of 17 residues. J gave up 6 bases and V 3 bases, and 7 bases lay outside the gene matches. The DNA of the CDR3 is TGTGCCAGCAGCCACTCCCCCGGACTAGCGGGAGGCAATGAGCAGTTCTTC. Amino acid sequence: CASSHSPGLAGGNEQFF.

The chain has TRBV5-5 and TRBJ1-5, with D perhaps TRBD1 (5 bases). The CDR3 runs 14 residues. V gave up 3 bases and J gave up 6 bases, with 13 bases separating them. Germline V gene lookup returns CDR1 SGHKS and CDR2 YYEKEE (reference sequence). The CDR3 sequence: CASSSGREAQPQHF. The CDR3 coding sequence is TGTGCCAGCAGCTCCGGCAGGGAGGCTCAGCCCCAGCATTTT.

The chain has TRBV5-4 and TRBJ2-3; 8 bases match TRBD2. Germline CDR1 and CDR2: SGHNT and YYREEE (reference sequence). With 4 bases clipped from V and 0 bases from J, the junction kept 10 bases outside the gene matches. CDR3 length: 17 residues. CDR3 in DNA: TGTGCCAGCAGCAGAGGCGGGGCTAGCGGGAGCACAGATACGCAGTATTTT. Protein product: CASSRGGASGSTDTQYF. The full variable domain, with the rest looked up from reference TRBV5-4 and TRBJ2-3, is ETGVTQSPTHLIKTRGQQVTLRCSSQSGHNTVSWYQQALGQGPQFIFQYYREEENGRGNFPPRFSGLQFPNYSSELNVNALELDDSALYLCASSRGGASGSTDTQYFGPGTRLTVL.

The chain joins TRBV20-1 to TRBJ1-1; D might be TRBD1 (5 bases). Germline V CDR1 and CDR2: DFQATT, SNEGSKA (reference sequence). The CDR3 totals 11 residues. The CDR3 DNA reads TGCATACCCGGAGGGGTCACTGAAGCTTTCTTT. Its protein is CIPGGVTEAFF.

DNA for the CDR3: TGTGCCAGCAGCCAATACGGGGCGAACACCGGGGAGCTGTTTTTT. Residues: CASSQYGANTGELFF. This chain connects TRBV4-2 to TRBJ2-2; D might be TRBD2 (5 bases). The V gene's germline CDR1 is LGHNA and CDR2 YNFKEQ. The V end was cut by 2 bases, the J end by 0 bases, with 7 bases between. This CDR3 is 15 amino acids long.

The chain links TRBV19 to TRBJ2-7; the D gene is possibly TRBD2 (5 bases). CDR3 length: 17 amino acids. Trimming removed 1 base from V and 0 bases from J, with 16 bases in between. The germline V gene encodes CDR1 LNHDA and CDR2 SQIVND (reference sequence). CDR3 coding DNA: TGTGCCAGTAGTATAGGCCGCGGGCTTAAGAGCTCCTACGAGCAGTACTTC. It yields the protein CASSIGRGLKSSYEQYF.

This clone was seen only once. The CDR3, as DNA: TGTGCCAGTAGTACCGGGGGTGTCAATGAGCAGTTCTTC. Amino acid sequence: CASSTGGVNEQFF. The genes are TRBV19 and TRBJ2-1; perhaps TRBD2 as D (6 bases). This CDR3 is 13 amino acids long. CDR1 is LNHDA, CDR2 SQIVND, per germline (reference sequence). V was clipped by 4 bases and J by 6 bases, with 10 bases between them.

This clone was observed a handful of times. This chain uses TRBV30 with TRBJ2-7, with D unresolved. Germline CDR1 reads GTSNPN; CDR2 reads SVGIG (reference sequence). The CDR3 contains 11 residues. Trimming cost V 3 bases and J 7 bases, with 10 bases left between them. The CDR3 loop is CAWSAREEQYF. For the CDR3, the DNA is TGTGCCTGGAGCGCCCGTGAGGAGCAGTACTTC.

J is TRBJ2-5 and V is TRBV5-8; unclear D gene. The CDR3 loop spans 14 amino acids. The ends were cut back, 0 bases at V and 1 base at J, with 7 bases in the middle. Germline CDR1 SGHTS, CDR2 YDEGEE. This CDR3 reads CASSLVAFQETQYF. CDR3 nucleotide sequence: TGTGCCAGCAGCTTGGTGGCTTTCCAAGAGACCCAGTACTTC. Supplemented by reference TRBV5-8 and TRBJ2-5, the full variable domain reads EAGVTQSPTHLIKTRGQQATLRCSPISGHTSVYWYQQALGLGLQFLLWYDEGEERNRGNFPPRFSGRQFPNYSSELNVNALELEDSALYLCASSLVAFQETQYFGPGTRLLVL.

The J gene is TRBJ2-3, the V gene TRBV5-1; tentative D call: TRBD1 (5 bases). The germline V and J ends were trimmed by 3 bases and 4 bases, with 18 bases remaining between them. CDR1 and CDR2 from the germline V gene are SGHRS and YFSETQ. The CDR3 consists of 16 residues. CDR3 amino acids: CASSSQPGLGADTQYF. The CDR3 DNA reads TGCGCCAGCAGCTCGCAACCAGGGTTAGGCGCAGATACGCAGTATTTT.

This clone was counted a few times. The chain employs TRBV19 and TRBJ2-2, with D unclear. The V end lost 3 bases, the J end lost 5 bases, and 4 bases lay between the germline ends. The CDR3 is made up of 12 amino acids. The V gene's germline CDR1 is LNHDA and CDR2 SQIVND (reference sequence). CDR3 coding DNA: TGTGCCAGTAGTATTCCAACCGGGGAGCTGTTTTTT. This sequence encodes CASSIPTGELFF.

The genes are TRBV14 and TRBJ2-7; the D gene is possibly TRBD2 (5 bases). This CDR3 contains 15 residues. Looked up from germline, CDR1 is SGHDN and CDR2 is FVKESK. V was shortened by 2 bases and J by 0 bases, with 11 bases between the two germline ends. The CDR3, as DNA: TGTGCCAGCAGCCAACTTACTAGAAGCTCCTACGAGCAGTACTTC. Translating gives CASSQLTRSSYEQYF.

The V gene is TRBV7-9, the J gene TRBJ2-2, with TRBD2 matching over 11 bases. J was trimmed by 3 bases and V by 5 bases; bases with no gene match: 2. The germline gives CDR1 SEHNR, CDR2 FQNEAQ (reference sequence). The CDR3 has 15 amino acids. CDR3 coding DNA: TGTGCCAGCAGCGGGACTAGCGGATACACCGGGGAGCTGTTTTTT. This codes for CASSGTSGYTGELFF.

The chain has TRBV5-1 and TRBJ2-5; TRBD2 aligns across 8 bases. Germline lookup yields CDR1 SGHRS and CDR2 YFSETQ. V was clipped by 3 bases and J by 7 bases; unmatched bases: 8. The CDR3 totals 14 residues. This chain's CDR3 is CASSSSSGRGTQYF. The DNA for the CDR3 is TGCGCCAGCAGCTCCTCTAGCGGGCGGGGGACCCAGTACTTC. Supplemented by reference TRBV5-1 and TRBJ2-5, the full variable domain reads KAGVTQTPRYLIKTRGQQVTLSCSPISGHRSVSWYQQTPGQGLQFLFEYFSETQRNKGNFPGRFSGRQFSNSRSEMNVSTLELGDSALYLCASSSSSGRGTQYFGPGTRLLVL.

The chain has TRBV18 and TRBJ2-3; D gene ambiguous. The germline CDR1 and CDR2 sequences are KGHSH and LQKENI. V was cut by 3 bases and J by 6 bases, with 10 bases left in between. This CDR3 is 13 amino acids long. CDR3 coding DNA: TGTGCCAGCTCACCGCGCTCCTACGATACGCAGTATTTT. It yields the protein CASSPRSYDTQYF.